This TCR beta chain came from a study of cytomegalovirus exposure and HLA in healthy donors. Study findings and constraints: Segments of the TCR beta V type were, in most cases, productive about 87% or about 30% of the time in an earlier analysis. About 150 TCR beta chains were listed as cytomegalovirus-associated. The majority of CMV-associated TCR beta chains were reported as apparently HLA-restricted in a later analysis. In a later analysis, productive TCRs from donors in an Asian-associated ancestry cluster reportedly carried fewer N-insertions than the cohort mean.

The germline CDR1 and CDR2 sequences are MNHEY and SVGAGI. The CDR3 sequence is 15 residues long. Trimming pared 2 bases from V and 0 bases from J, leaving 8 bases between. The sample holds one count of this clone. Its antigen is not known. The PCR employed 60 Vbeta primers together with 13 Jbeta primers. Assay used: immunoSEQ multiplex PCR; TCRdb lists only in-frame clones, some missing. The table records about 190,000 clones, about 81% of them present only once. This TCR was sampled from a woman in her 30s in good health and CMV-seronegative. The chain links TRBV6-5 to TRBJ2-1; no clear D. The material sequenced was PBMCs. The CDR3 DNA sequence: TGTGCCAGCAGTTACAAACTAAGCTCCTACAATGAGCAGTTCTTC. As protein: CASSYKLSSYNEQFF.